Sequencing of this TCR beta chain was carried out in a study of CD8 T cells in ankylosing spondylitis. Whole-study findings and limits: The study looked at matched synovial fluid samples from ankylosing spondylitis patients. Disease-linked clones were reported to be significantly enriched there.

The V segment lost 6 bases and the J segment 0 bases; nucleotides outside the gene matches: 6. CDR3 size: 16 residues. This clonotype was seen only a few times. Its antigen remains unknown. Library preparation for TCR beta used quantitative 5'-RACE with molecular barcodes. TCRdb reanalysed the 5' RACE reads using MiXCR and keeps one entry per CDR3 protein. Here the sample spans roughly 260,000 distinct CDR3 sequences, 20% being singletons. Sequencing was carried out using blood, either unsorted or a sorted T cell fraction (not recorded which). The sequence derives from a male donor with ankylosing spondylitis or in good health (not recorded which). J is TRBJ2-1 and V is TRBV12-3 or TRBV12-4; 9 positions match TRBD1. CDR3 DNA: TGTGCCAGCAGGGGGACAGGGACTAACTCCTACAATGAGCAGTTCTTC. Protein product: CASRGTGTNSYNEQFF.